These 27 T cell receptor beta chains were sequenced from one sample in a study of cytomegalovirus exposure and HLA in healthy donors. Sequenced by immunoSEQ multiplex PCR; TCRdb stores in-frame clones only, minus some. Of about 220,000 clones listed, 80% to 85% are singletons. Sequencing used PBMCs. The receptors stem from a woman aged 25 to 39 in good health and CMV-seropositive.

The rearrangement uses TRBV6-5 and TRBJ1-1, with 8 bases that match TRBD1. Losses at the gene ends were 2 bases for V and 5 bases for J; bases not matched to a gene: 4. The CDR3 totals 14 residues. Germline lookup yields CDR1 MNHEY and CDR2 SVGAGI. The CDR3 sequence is CASSYVQGATEAFF. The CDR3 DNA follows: TGTGCCAGCAGTTACGTGCAGGGGGCGACTGAAGCTTTCTTT.

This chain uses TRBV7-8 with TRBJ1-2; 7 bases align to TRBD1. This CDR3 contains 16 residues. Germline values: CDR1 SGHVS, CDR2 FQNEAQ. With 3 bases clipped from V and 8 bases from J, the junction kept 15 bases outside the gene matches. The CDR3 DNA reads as TGTGCCAGCAGCTTCGCAGTCCTACAGGGGTATAAGGGCTACACCTTC. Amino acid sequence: CASSFAVLQGYKGYTF.

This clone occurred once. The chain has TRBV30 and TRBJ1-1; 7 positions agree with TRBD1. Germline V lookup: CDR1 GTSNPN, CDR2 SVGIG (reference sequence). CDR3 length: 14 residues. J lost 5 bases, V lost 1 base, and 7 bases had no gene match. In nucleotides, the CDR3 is TGTGCCTGGAGTGCCCGGGACAGAGGGACTGAAGCTTTCTTT. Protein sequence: CAWSARDRGTEAFF.

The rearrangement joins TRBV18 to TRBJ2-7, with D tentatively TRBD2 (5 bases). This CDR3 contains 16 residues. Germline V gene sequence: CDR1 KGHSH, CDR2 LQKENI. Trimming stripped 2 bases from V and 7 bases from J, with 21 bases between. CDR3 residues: CASSPVFSGVGEEQYF. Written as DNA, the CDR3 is TGTGCCAGCTCACCAGTCTTCTCGGGCGTCGGGGAGGAGCAGTACTTC.

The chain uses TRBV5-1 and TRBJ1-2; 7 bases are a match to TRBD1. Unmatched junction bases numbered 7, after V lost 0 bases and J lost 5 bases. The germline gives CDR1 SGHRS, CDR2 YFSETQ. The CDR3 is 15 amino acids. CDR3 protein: CASSLGGQIFYGYTF. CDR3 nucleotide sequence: TGCGCCAGCAGCTTGGGGGGACAGATCTTTTATGGCTACACCTTC.

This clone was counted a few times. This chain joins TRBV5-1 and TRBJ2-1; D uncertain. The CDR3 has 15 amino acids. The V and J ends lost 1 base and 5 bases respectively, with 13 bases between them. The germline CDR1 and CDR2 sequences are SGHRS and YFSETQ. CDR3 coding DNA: TGCGCCAGCAGCTTGTTCCGCGCGCTGGACAATGAGCAGTTCTTC. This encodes CASSLFRALDNEQFF.

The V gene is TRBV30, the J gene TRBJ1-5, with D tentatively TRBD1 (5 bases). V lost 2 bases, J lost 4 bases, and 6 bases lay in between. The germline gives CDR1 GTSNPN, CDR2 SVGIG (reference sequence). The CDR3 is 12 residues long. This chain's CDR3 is CAWSSGNQPQHF. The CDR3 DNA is TGTGCCTGGAGTTCAGGGAATCAGCCCCAGCATTTT.

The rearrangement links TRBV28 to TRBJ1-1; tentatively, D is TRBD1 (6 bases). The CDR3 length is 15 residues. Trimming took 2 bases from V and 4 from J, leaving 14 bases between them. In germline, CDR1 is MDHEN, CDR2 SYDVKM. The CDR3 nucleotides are TGTGCCAGCAGTTTACCGGGGGCCATGGGCACTGAAGCTTTCTTT. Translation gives CASSLPGAMGTEAFF.

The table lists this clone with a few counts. The CDR3 here is CAWSGTGSNEKLFF. CDR3 in DNA: TGTGCCTGGAGTGGAACAGGCTCTAATGAAAAACTGTTTTTT. The chain links TRBV30 to TRBJ1-4; D is perhaps TRBD1 (5 bases). CDR1 is GTSNPN and CDR2 is SVGIG in the germline V gene (reference sequence). V was clipped by 1 base and J by 3 bases, with 9 bases between them. The CDR3 consists of 14 residues.

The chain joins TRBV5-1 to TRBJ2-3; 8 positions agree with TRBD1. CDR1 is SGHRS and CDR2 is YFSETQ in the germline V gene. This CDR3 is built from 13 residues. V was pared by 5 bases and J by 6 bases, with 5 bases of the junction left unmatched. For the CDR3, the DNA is TGCGCCAGCAGAGGCAGGGGGCCCGATACGCAGTATTTT. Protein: CASRGRGPDTQYF. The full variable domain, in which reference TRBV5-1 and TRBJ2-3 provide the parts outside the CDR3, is KAGVTQTPRYLIKTRGQQVTLSCSPISGHRSVSWYQQTPGQGLQFLFEYFSETQRNKGNFPGRFSGRQFSNSRSEMNVSTLELGDSALYLCASRGRGPDTQYFGPGTRLTVL.

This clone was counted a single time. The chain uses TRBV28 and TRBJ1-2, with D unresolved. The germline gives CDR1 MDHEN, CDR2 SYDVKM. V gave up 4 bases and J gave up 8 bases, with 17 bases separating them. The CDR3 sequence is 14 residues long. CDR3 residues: CASSSGPGSQGYTF. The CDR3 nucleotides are TGTGCCAGCAGTTCGGGCCCGGGGAGTCAGGGCTACACCTTC.

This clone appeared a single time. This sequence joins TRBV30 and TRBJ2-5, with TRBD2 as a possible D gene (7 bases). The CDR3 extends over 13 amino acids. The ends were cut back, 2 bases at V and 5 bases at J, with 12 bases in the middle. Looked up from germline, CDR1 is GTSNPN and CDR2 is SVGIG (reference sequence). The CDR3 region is CAWSPRGAETQYF. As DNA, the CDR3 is TGTGCCTGGAGTCCCCGGGGGGCCGAGACCCAGTACTTC.

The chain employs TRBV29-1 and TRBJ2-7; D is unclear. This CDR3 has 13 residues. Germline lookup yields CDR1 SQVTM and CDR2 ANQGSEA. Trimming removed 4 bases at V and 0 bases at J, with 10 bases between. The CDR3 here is CSVVTDRSYEQYF. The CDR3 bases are TGCAGCGTTGTTACAGACCGCTCCTACGAGCAGTACTTC.

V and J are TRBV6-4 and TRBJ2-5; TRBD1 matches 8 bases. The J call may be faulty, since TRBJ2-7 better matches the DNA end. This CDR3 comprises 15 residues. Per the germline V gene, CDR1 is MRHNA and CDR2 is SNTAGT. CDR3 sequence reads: CASSLDGTGSYEQYF. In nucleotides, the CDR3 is TGTGCCAGCAGCCTCGACGGGACAGGATCCTACGAGCAGTACTTC.

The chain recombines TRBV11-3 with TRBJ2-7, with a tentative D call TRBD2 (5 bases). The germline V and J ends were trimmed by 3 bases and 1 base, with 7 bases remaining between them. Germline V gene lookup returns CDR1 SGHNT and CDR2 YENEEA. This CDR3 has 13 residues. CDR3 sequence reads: CASSFRGSYEQYF. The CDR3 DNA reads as TGTGCCAGCAGCTTCCGGGGTTCCTACGAGCAGTACTTC.

The CDR3 region is CASSLRKREGTYEQYF. CDR3 nucleotides: TGTGCCAGCAGTTTAAGAAAGCGGGAGGGTACCTACGAGCAGTACTTC. V is TRBV27 and J is TRBJ2-7, with TRBD2 matching over 10 bases. The V gene end was trimmed by 2 bases and the J gene end by 2 bases; junction bases not matched to a gene: 6. Germline V gene sequence: CDR1 MNHEY, CDR2 SMNVEV (reference sequence). This CDR3 contains 16 residues.

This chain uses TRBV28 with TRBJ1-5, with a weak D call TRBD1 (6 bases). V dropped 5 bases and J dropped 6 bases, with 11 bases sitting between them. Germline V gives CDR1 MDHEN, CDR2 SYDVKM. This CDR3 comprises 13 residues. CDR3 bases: TGTGCCAGCAGTGGGGGCGGCGGTCAGCCCCAGCATTTT. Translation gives CASSGGGGQPQHF.

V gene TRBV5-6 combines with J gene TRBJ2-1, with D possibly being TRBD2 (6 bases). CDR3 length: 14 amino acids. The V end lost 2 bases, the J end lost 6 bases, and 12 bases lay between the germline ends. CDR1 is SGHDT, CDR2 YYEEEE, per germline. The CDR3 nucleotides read TGTGCCAGCAGCTTTGGGACGGGAGCCAATGAGCAGTTCTTC. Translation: CASSFGTGANEQFF.

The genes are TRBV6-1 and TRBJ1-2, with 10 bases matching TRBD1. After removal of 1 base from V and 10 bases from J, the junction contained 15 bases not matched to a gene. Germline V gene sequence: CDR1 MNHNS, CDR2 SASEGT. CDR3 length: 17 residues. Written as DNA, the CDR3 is TGTGCCAGCAGTGAAGTCCGTCGGGGACAGGGGTTCCTGTACTACACCTTC. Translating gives CASSEVRRGQGFLYYTF.

CDR3 loop: CASTVLGQGAGEQYF. As DNA, the CDR3 is TGTGCCAGCACCGTCCTTGGGCAGGGGGCGGGTGAGCAGTACTTC. The chain has TRBV28 and TRBJ2-7; 8 bases are shared with TRBD1. CDR3 length: 15 amino acids. V dropped 7 bases and J dropped 7; count of bases not matched to a gene: 15. Germline V gives CDR1 MDHEN, CDR2 SYDVKM.

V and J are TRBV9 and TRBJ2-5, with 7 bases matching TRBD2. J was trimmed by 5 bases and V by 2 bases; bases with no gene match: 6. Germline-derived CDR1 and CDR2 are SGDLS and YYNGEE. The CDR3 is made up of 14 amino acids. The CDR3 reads CASSVSGQLETQYF. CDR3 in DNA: TGTGCCAGCAGCGTTAGCGGGCAGTTGGAGACCCAGTACTTC.

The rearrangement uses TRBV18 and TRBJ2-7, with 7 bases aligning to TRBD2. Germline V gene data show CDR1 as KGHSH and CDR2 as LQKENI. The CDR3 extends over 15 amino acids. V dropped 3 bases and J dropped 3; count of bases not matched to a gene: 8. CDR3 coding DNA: TGTGCCAGCTCACCCTGGGCGGGGGTGGACTACGAGCAGTACTTC. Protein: CASSPWAGVDYEQYF. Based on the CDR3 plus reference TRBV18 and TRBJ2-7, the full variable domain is NAGVMQNPRHLVRRRGQEARLRCSPMKGHSHVYWYRQLPEEGLKFMVYLQKENIIDESGMPKERFSAEFPKEGPSILRIQQVVRGDSAAYFCASSPWAGVDYEQYFGPGTRLTVT.

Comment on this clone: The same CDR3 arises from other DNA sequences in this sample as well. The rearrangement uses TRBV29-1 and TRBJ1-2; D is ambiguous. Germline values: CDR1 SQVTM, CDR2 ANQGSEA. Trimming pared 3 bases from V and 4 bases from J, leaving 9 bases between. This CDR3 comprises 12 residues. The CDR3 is CSVEERSYGYTF. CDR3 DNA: TGCAGCGTTGAGGAGCGGTCCTATGGCTACACCTTC. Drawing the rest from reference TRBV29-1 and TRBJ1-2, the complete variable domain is SAVISQKPSRDICQRGTSLTIQCQVDSQVTMMFWYRQQPGQSLTLIATANQGSEATYESGFVIDKFPISRPNLTFSTLTVSNMSPEDSSIYLCSVEERSYGYTFGSGTRLTVV.

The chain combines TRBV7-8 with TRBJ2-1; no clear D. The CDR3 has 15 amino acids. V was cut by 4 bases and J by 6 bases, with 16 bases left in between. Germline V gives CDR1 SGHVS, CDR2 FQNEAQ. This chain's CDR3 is CASSSSPHVGNEQFF. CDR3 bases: TGTGCCAGCAGCTCGTCCCCCCATGTCGGCAATGAGCAGTTCTTC.

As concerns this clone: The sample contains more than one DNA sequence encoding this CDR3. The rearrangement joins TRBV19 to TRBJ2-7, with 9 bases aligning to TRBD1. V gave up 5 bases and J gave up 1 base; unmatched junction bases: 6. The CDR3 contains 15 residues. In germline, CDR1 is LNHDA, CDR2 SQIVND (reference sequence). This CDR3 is CASSSVGTGSYEQYF. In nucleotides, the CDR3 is TGTGCCAGTAGTTCAGTCGGGACAGGGTCCTACGAGCAGTACTTC.

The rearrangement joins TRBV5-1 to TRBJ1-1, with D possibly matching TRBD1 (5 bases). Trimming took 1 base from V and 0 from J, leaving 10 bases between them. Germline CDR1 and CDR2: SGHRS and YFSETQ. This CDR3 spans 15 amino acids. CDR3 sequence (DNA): TGCGCCAGCAGCTTGAATGGCAGGGTGAACACTGAAGCTTTCTTT. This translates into CASSLNGRVNTEAFF. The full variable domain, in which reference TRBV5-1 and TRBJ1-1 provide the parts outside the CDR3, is KAGVTQTPRYLIKTRGQQVTLSCSPISGHRSVSWYQQTPGQGLQFLFEYFSETQRNKGNFPGRFSGRQFSNSRSEMNVSTLELGDSALYLCASSLNGRVNTEAFFGQGTRLTVV.

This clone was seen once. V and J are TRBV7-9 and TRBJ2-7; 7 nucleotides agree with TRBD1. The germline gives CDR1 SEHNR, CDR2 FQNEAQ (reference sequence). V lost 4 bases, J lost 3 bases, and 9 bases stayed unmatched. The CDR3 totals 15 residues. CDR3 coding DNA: TGTGCCAGCAGCTCCGGGACAGTAAATAGCTACGAGCAGTACTTC. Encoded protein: CASSSGTVNSYEQYF. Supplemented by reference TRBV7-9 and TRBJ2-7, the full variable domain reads DTGVSQNPRHKITKRGQNVTFRCDPISEHNRLYWYRQTLGQGPEFLTYFQNEAQLEKSRLLSDRFSAERPKGSFSTLEIQRTEQGDSAMYLCASSSGTVNSYEQYFGPGTRLTVT.